The rows below give T cell receptor beta chains drawn from one sample of a study of technical replicates of blood from several donors. Clones were read by immunoSEQ multiplex PCR, and TCRdb kept only the in-frame ones, dropping some. The sample contains about 68,000 clones, 95% to 97% of which appear only once. The sample was T cells isolated from PBMCs. These receptors all come from a human donor in good health. Both conserved end residues are part of each CDR3. D genes are given only for firm matches. Expanded clones are given a class, and other clones once, few, many or no size at all.

>-|TRBJ1-2|-|TRBV25-1
TGTGCCAGCAGTGAATTGGGGGCGGGCTACACCTTC
CASSELGAGYTF
>-|TRBJ2-1|TRBD2|TRBV7-9
TGTGCCATCTCCATAGCGGGAGTGGGGTACAATGAGCAGTTCTTC
CAISIAGVGYNEQFF
>-|TRBJ1-5|-|TRBV6-5
TGTGCCAGCAGTTCGGGTGGCGGTAGCAATCAGCCCCAGCATTTT
CASSSGGGSNQPQHF
>-|TRBJ1-1|TRBD1|TRBV19
TGTGCCAGTAGTATGGGGACAGGAGGAGCTTTCTTT
CASSMGTGGAFF
>once|TRBJ2-2|TRBD2|TRBV2
TGTGCCAGCAGCCCCGAGACTAGCTCGACGTCCGGGGAGCTGTTTTTT
CASSPETSSTSGELFF
>-|TRBJ2-1|-|TRBV5-1
TGCGCCAGCAGCTTGGACCAAGCCGCCTACAATGAGCAGTTCTTC
CASSLDQAAYNEQFF
>once|TRBJ1-1|-|TRBV9
TGTGCCAGCAGCGATCATCTGCGGGTCAGAGGAAGGGAGAACACTGAAGCTTTCTTT
CASSDHLRVRGRENTEAFF
>-|TRBJ2-1|-|TRBV7-2
TGTGCCAGCAGTCCCCAGACTACCAATGAGCAGTTCTTC
CASSPQTTNEQFF
>-|TRBJ2-1|TRBD2|TRBV2
TGTGCCAGCAGTATTCCGGGAGGAGATGAGCAGTTCTTC
CASSIPGGDEQFF
>-|TRBJ2-3|TRBD2|TRBV5-1
TGCGCCAGCAGCTCCTCGACTAGCGGGAGAACAGATACGCAGTATTTT
CASSSSTSGRTDTQYF
>-|TRBJ2-7|-|TRBV4-3
TGCGCCAGCAGCCAAGCACAGGGAGTTTACGAGCAGTACTTC
CASSQAQGVYEQYF
>-|TRBJ2-3|-|TRBV7-9
TGTGCCAGCAGCGATCTCATTACGGAGGTCACAGATACGCAGTATTTT
CASSDLITEVTDTQYF
>-|TRBJ2-7|-|TRBV5-7
TGTGCCAGCAGCTTGAGGCTGGGAGGCGAGCAGTACTTC
CASSLRLGGEQYF
>-|TRBJ1-3|TRBD1|TRBV5-8
TGTGCCAGCAGCGAAGGACAGGCAAAGGCTGGAAACACCATATATTTT
CASSEGQAKAGNTIYF
>-|TRBJ2-2|-|TRBV7-3
TGTGCCAGCAGCTTACAGGGCGAGATTCCCGGGGAGCTGTTTTTT
CASSLQGEIPGELFF
>-|TRBJ1-1|-|TRBV28
TGTGCCAGCAGTTTAAATGGCAATTTGAACACTGAAGCTTTCTTT
CASSLNGNLNTEAFF
>-|TRBJ2-1|-|TRBV7-3
TGTGCCAGCAGCTCCCCCGGGGGGAGCGGAGGGGGGAAGCAGTTCTTC
CASSSPGGSGGGKQFF
>-|TRBJ2-3|-|TRBV7-2
TGTGCCAGCAGCCCCCCGGGGGTCTATTGGAGTTCTAGCACAGATACGCAGTATTTT
CASSPPGVYWSSSTDTQYF
>-|TRBJ1-2|-|TRBV5-6
TGTGCCAGCAGCTCGTTAGGGGGAGACTATGGCTACACCTTC
CASSSLGGDYGYTF
>-|TRBJ1-1|-|TRBV6-5
TGTGCCAGCAGTTACGTTCCCAGCGGAGGGACTGAAGCTTTCTTT
CASSYVPSGGTEAFF
>-|TRBJ1-2|-|TRBV28
TGTGCCAGCAGTCGAAGAGCTAACTATGGCTACACCTTC
CASSRRANYGYTF
>-|TRBJ1-1|-|TRBV30
TGTGCCTGCGACAAGACACAGGTTTTGAACACTGAAGCTTTCTTT
CACDKTQVLNTEAFF
>-|TRBJ2-2|TRBD1|TRBV2
TGTGCCAGCAGTGACCGGACAGGGGTAGCCGGGGAGCTGTTTTTT
CASSDRTGVAGELFF
>-|TRBJ2-7|TRBD2|TRBV19
TGTGCCAGTAGTATTTCGCGGGAGAACGAGCAGTACTTC
CASSISRENEQYF
>-|TRBJ1-5|TRBD1|TRBV19
TGTGCCAGTCTAACCCAGGGACAGGGCAATCAGCCCCAGCATTTT
CASLTQGQGNQPQHF
>-|TRBJ2-7|TRBD1|TRBV10-3
TGTGCCGCATCAAGTGAGGGACAGGGGGCGGGCGAGCAGTACTTC
CAASSEGQGAGEQYF
>-|TRBJ1-2|-|TRBV4-1
TGCGCCAGCAGCCAAGATATTGGAACAGTAGTTTCTGGTGGGACCTTC
CASSQDIGTVVSGGTF
>-|TRBJ2-1|TRBD2|TRBV6-1
TGTGCCAGCAGTGAATTGGCGGGAGGACACATTTTCTATGAGCAGTTCTTC
CASSELAGGHIFYEQFF
>-|TRBJ2-1|TRBD2|TRBV5-6
TGTGCCAGCAAGCACGACGGGACTAGTTACAATGAGCAGTTCTTC
CASKHDGTSYNEQFF
>-|TRBJ2-1|-|TRBV27
TGTGCCAGCAGTTTGCGGGCGACCTACAATGAGCAGTTCTTC
CASSLRATYNEQFF
>-|TRBJ1-4|TRBD1|TRBV5-1
TGCGCCAGCAGCTTGGAGGACAGGGAAAAACTGTTTTTT
CASSLEDREKLFF
>-|TRBJ2-1|TRBD2|TRBV5-1
TGCGCCAGCAGCTTATTGGGGGGGACCTACAATGAGCAGTTCTTC
CASSLLGGTYNEQFF
>once|TRBJ1-3|-|TRBV9
TGTGCCAGCAGCCCGAGCACGGGGGCTGGAAACACCATATATTTT
CASSPSTGAGNTIYF
>-|TRBJ1-2|TRBD1|TRBV11-2
TGTGCCAGCAGCTTAGAGTCAGGGGGCAGGGATGGCTACACCTTC
CASSLESGGRDGYTF
>-|TRBJ2-5|-|TRBV13
TGTGCCAGCACCTCTACGGCCCTAGCGAGGGAGACCCAGTACTTC
CASTSTALARETQYF
>-|TRBJ2-1|-|TRBV6-1
TGTGCCAGCAGATACGGGAGCAGTGATGAGCAGTTCTTC
CASRYGSSDEQFF
>-|TRBJ1-3|TRBD1|TRBV11-2
TGTGCCAGCAGCCCGACAGGGGGAAAAAACACCATATATTTT
CASSPTGGKNTIYF
>-|TRBJ2-5|TRBD2|TRBV7-9
TGTGCCAGCAGCCTAGCGGGAGGAGAGACCCAGTACTTC
CASSLAGGETQYF
>-|TRBJ1-4|-|TRBV18
TGTGCCAGCTCACCACCTGTAAGAGGGAAGCGAGGAGAAAAACTGTTTTTT
CASSPPVRGKRGEKLFF
>-|TRBJ2-1|TRBD2|TRBV28
TGTGCCAGCAGCGGACTAGGCAAGTCCTACAATGAGCAGTTCTTC
CASSGLGKSYNEQFF
>-|TRBJ2-7|-|TRBV10-2
TGCGCCAGCACCTTCGGGGGAACCTACGAGCAGTACTTC
CASTFGGTYEQYF
>-|TRBJ2-1|-|TRBV5-4
TGTGCCAGCAGCTTGGCCGGTGCGGATGAGCAGTTCTTC
CASSLAGADEQFF
>-|TRBJ2-1|-|TRBV5-6
TGTGCCAGCAGCCCGACAGGACCGCCTTACAATGAGCAGTTCTTC
CASSPTGPPYNEQFF
>-|TRBJ2-7|TRBD1|TRBV14
TGTGCCAGCAGCCAAGTAGGGGGCCTGGGCGAGCAGTACTTC
CASSQVGGLGEQYF
>-|TRBJ1-3|-|TRBV5-6
TGTGCCAGCAGCCCCCTACAGGCGAGCTCTGGAAACACCATATATTTT
CASSPLQASSGNTIYF
>-|TRBJ2-7|TRBD2|TRBV27
TGTGCCAGCAGTTTATCGGAGGGGACTAGGCGCTACGAGCAGTACTTC
CASSLSEGTRRYEQYF
>-|TRBJ1-4|-|TRBV19
TGTGCCAGTACCCCGGGGGGCAGGGCAAACGAAAAACTGTTTTTT
CASTPGGRANEKLFF
>-|TRBJ2-7|TRBD1|TRBV27
TGTGCCAGCAGTTTAGGGGGACAGGGCTACGAGCAGTACTTC
CASSLGGQGYEQYF
>-|TRBJ1-1|-|TRBV6-1
TGTGCCAGCAGTGACCAGGGGAGGGGGGATACTGAAGCTTTCTTT
CASSDQGRGDTEAFF
>-|TRBJ2-7|-|TRBV20-1
TGCAGTGCTAATGTAGCGGACGAGCAGTACTTC
CSANVADEQYF
>-|TRBJ2-7|TRBD2|TRBV19
TGTGCCAGTAGAACTAGCGCCTTCTCCTACGAGCAGTACTTC
CASRTSAFSYEQYF
>once|TRBJ1-2|-|TRBV2
TGTGCCAGCAGTTCGAGAGACAGTGGGCTTAATGGCTACACCTTC
CASSSRDSGLNGYTF
>once|TRBJ2-1|-|TRBV10-3
TGTGCCATCAGTGAGTCCTTAGCACCCCGCTCCTACAATGAGCAGTTCTTC
CAISESLAPRSYNEQFF
>-|TRBJ1-2|TRBD1|TRBV9
TGTGCCAGCAGCGGAGACAGGGGTGGAGGTGGCTACACCTTC
CASSGDRGGGGYTF
>-|TRBJ2-7|TRBD2|TRBV19
TGTGCCAGTAGTGTAACTAGCGACCTGCTCTCTTCCTACGAGCAGTACTTC
CASSVTSDLLSSYEQYF
>once|TRBJ1-5|TRBD1|TRBV6-6
TGTGCCAGCAGACCCGACAGGGTACAACAGCCCCAGCATTTT
CASRPDRVQQPQHF
>-|TRBJ2-3|TRBD2|TRBV10-3
TGTGCCATCAGTGAGCCGGGAGGGTTCACGCAGTATTTT
CAISEPGGFTQYF
>-|TRBJ2-5|-|TRBV6-5
TGTGCCAGCAGTTCCGGTGGTGTAATTACCCAAGAGACCCAGTACTTC
CASSSGGVITQETQYF
>-|TRBJ2-1|TRBD2|TRBV7-6
TGTGCCAGCAGTTTTACGGGAGGGCCCATGGGTGAGCAGTTCTTC
CASSFTGGPMGEQFF